Listed below are T cell receptor beta chains from one sample, sequenced in a study of blood T cell repertoires in COVID-19. Sequencing was performed with immunoSEQ multiplex PCR; in TCRdb, only in-frame clones are kept and a portion is missing. The data show some 120,000 clones, with approximately 77% seen just once and roughly 7.3% held by the top ten. Sequenced input: peripheral blood. These receptors were collected from a human donor in a cohort sampled during active COVID-19. The CDR3 runs from the conserved cysteine through the conserved F or W. D genes are given only for firm matches. For some rows the clone size is stated as once, few or many, or as a class when expanded; others skip it.

J gene | D gene | clone size | V gene | CDR3 DNA | CDR3 protein
TRBJ2-6 | - | - | TRBV7-3 | TGTGCCAGCAGCCGCCAGGGATCTGGGGCCAACGTCCTGACTTTC | CASSRQGSGANVLTF
TRBJ2-3 | - | - | TRBV19 | TGTGCCAGTAGTAAGGGGCGCTGGCCAGATACGCAGTATTTT | CASSKGRWPDTQYF
TRBJ2-7 | - | - | TRBV28 | TGTGCCAGCAGTCGTATAGAGAGCTCCTACGAGCAGTACTTC | CASSRIESSYEQYF
TRBJ2-7 | TRBD2 | - | TRBV14 | TGTGCCAGCAGCCGAAGACTAGCGGGAGGGCCGGAGGAGCAGTACTTC | CASSRRLAGGPEEQYF
TRBJ1-1 | - | few | TRBV19 | TGTGCCAGTAAAGGCAGGGTCGGGACTGAAGCTTTCTTT | CASKGRVGTEAFF
TRBJ2-7 | - | - | TRBV6-5 | TGTGCCAGCAGTTACGATACAGTGAGCTCCTACGAGCAGTACTTC | CASSYDTVSSYEQYF
TRBJ1-1 | - | - | TRBV5-6 | TGTGCCAGCAGCTTGGGGGGCGATGAGGTGAACACTGAAGCTTTCTTT | CASSLGGDEVNTEAFF
TRBJ2-1 | TRBD1 | once | TRBV7-9 | TGTGCCAGCAGGAGGGTGGGACAGGGGGCCCATGAGCAGTTCTTC | CASRRVGQGAHEQFF
TRBJ2-7 | TRBD2 | - | TRBV4-1 | TGCGCCAGCAGCCCAGCGGGGGGGTACGAGCAGTACTTC | CASSPAGGYEQYF
TRBJ2-7 | TRBD1 | - | TRBV28 | TGTGCCAGCGGGACAGGGAGTCCTCTACGGGAGCAGTACTTC | CASGTGSPLREQYF
TRBJ2-6 | TRBD1 | - | TRBV29-1 | TGCAGCGTGGGACAGGGGCTGACTGGGGCCAACGTCCTGACTTTC | CSVGQGLTGANVLTF
TRBJ1-3 | - | - | TRBV9 | TGTGCCAGCAGCCACGAGGGGGGGTCCGGAAACACCATATATTTT | CASSHEGGSGNTIYF
TRBJ1-1 | TRBD1 | - | TRBV5-8 | TGTGCCAGCAGCTTGTTCAGGGGGCGGCCGGACACTGAAGCTTTCTTT | CASSLFRGRPDTEAFF
TRBJ2-7 | TRBD2 | - | TRBV11-3 | TGTGCCAGCAGCTTATCAACTAGCGGGAGGACCGAGCAGTACTTC | CASSLSTSGRTEQYF
TRBJ2-5 | TRBD1 | once | TRBV11-1 | TGTGCCAGCAGCGAGGGACAGTACCAAGAGACCCAGTACTTC | CASSEGQYQETQYF
TRBJ2-7 | - | - | TRBV6-2/TRBV6-3 | TGTGCCAGCAGTTACCAGCCAGGGATCAACTACGAGCAGTACTTC | CASSYQPGINYEQYF
TRBJ2-7 | TRBD2 | - | TRBV27 | TGTGCCAGCAGTCTCCGGGGGGTGGAGTACGAGCAGTACTTC | CASSLRGVEYEQYF
TRBJ2-1 | TRBD2 | - | TRBV2 | TGTGCCAGCAGCCGAATCTACGGGACTAGCGGGAAAAATGAGCAGTTCTTC | CASSRIYGTSGKNEQFF
TRBJ1-1 | TRBD1 | - | TRBV28 | TGTGCCAGCAGTTTAAATGACAGGGGGTGGACTGAAGCTTTCTTT | CASSLNDRGWTEAFF
TRBJ1-3 | - | - | TRBV10-3 | TGTGCCATCAGTGAGTTCGGGAGACGCTCTGGAAACACCATATATTTT | CAISEFGRRSGNTIYF
TRBJ2-6 | - | - | TRBV6-6 | TGTGCCAGCAGTTATGAGGGAACTGGGGCCAACGTCCTGACTTTC | CASSYEGTGANVLTF
TRBJ2-7 | TRBD1 | - | TRBV4-1 | TGCGCCAGCAGCCCTGTGGGACAGGGGTTGGGCGAGCAGTACTTC | CASSPVGQGLGEQYF
TRBJ2-7 | - | - | TRBV5-1 | TGCGCCAGCAGTCAGGGAAATACACCCTACGAGCAGTACTTC | CASSQGNTPYEQYF
TRBJ2-7 | TRBD1 | - | TRBV30 | TGTGCCTGGAGTCGGGACAGCTCTTCCTACGAGCAGTACTTC | CAWSRDSSSYEQYF
TRBJ2-3 | TRBD2 | - | TRBV11-3 | TGTGCCAGCAGGATAGCGGGAGGGACAGATACGCAGTATTTT | CASRIAGGTDTQYF
TRBJ2-7 | - | - | TRBV3-1/TRBV3-2 | TGTGCCAGCAGCCAAGTTGGGACATCCTACGAGCAGTACTTC | CASSQVGTSYEQYF
TRBJ2-7 | TRBD1 | few | TRBV11-3 | TGTGCCAGCAGCTCCCCTGGGACAGGCAATTACGAGCAGTACTTC | CASSSPGTGNYEQYF
TRBJ1-1 | - | - | TRBV14 | TGTGCCAGCAGCCAAGCGGTCAAACAGGGAGAAGCTTTCTTT | CASSQAVKQGEAFF
TRBJ2-7 | - | few | TRBV18 | TGTGCCAGCTCACCACAATCAGGGGATTACGAGCAGTACTTC | CASSPQSGDYEQYF
TRBJ1-1 | - | few | TRBV12-3/TRBV12-4 | TGTGCCAGCAGTTTCTTTCGAGCCTCTGAAGCTTTCTTT | CASSFFRASEAFF
TRBJ2-5 | - | - | TRBV4-1 | TGCGCCAGCAGCCCTGGGACTTTCCCCGAGACCCAGTACTTC | CASSPGTFPETQYF
TRBJ1-3 | - | - | TRBV25-1 | TGTGCCAGCAGTGAATACTTCGTAGAGGGTGATGGTGACACCATATATTTT | CASSEYFVEGDGDTIYF
TRBJ2-5 | - | - | TRBV5-1 | TGCGCCAGCAGCCTCGGGAAACGACTGGGGGAGACCCAGTACTTC | CASSLGKRLGETQYF
TRBJ1-1 | - | few | TRBV5-6 | TGTGCCAGCACCCTGGGGCAGGTCACTGAAGCTTTCTTT | CASTLGQVTEAFF
TRBJ1-5 | TRBD1 | - | TRBV27 | TGTGCCAGCAGTCCCCTGACAGGGAATAGCAATCAGCCCCAGCATTTT | CASSPLTGNSNQPQHF
TRBJ1-1 | - | - | TRBV30 | TGTGCCTGGATCCCAATCGGGGAGGGGAAGAACACTGAAGCTTTCTTT | CAWIPIGEGKNTEAFF
TRBJ2-7 | TRBD2 | - | TRBV19 | TGTGCCAGTAGTATGAGGGAGGGCGCGGCGGCCTACGAGCAGTACTTC | CASSMREGAAAYEQYF
TRBJ1-6 | - | once | TRBV6-4 | TGTGCCAGCAGTCCACGGGTCTCCTATAATTCACCCCTCCACTTT | CASSPRVSYNSPLHF
TRBJ2-5 | TRBD2 | - | TRBV29-1 | TGCAGCGCTGAGCGGGAGAGTGGAGAGACCCAGTACTTC | CSAERESGETQYF
TRBJ2-7 | TRBD2 | - | TRBV13 | TGTGCCAGCAGCTTAGTCTCTAGCGGGGGGACGTGGGAGCAGTACTTC | CASSLVSSGGTWEQYF
TRBJ1-2 | - | - | TRBV18 | TGTGCCAGCTCACCAAAACAGGATGCTAACTATGGCTACACCTTC | CASSPKQDANYGYTF
TRBJ2-7 | - | - | TRBV5-1 | TGCGCCAGCAGCACCCCGCGGGGAGACGAGCAGTACTTC | CASSTPRGDEQYF
TRBJ2-6 | TRBD2 | - | TRBV13 | TGTGCCAGCAGCTCCGTGCTTCTAGCGGGAGGGCCTGGGGCCAACGTCCTGACTTTC | CASSSVLLAGGPGANVLTF
TRBJ2-7 | - | - | TRBV4-2 | TGTGCCAGCAGCCAATCCCCTAGCCCAATTACCTACGAGCAGTACTTC | CASSQSPSPITYEQYF
TRBJ2-7 | - | - | TRBV28 | TGTGCCAGCAGTTTGGGAGGAGAAGCCTACGAGCAGTACTTC | CASSLGGEAYEQYF
TRBJ2-1 | TRBD2 | - | TRBV29-1 | TGCAGCGTCCACAAGCTGGATAGCGGGGATATTTTTCCTTGGTACAATGAGCAGTTCTTC | CSVHKLDSGDIFPWYNEQFF
TRBJ1-5 | TRBD1 | - | TRBV30 | TGTGCCTGGAGTAAGGGGGCCACGCAGCCCCAGCATTTT | CAWSKGATQPQHF
TRBJ1-6 | - | - | TRBV11-3 | TGTGCCAGCAGCTTAGGGACAGACAATTCACCCCTCCACTTT | CASSLGTDNSPLHF
TRBJ1-2 | TRBD1 | many | TRBV27 | TGTGCCAGCAGACCTGGAGGGGGCATCGTTAATGGCTACACCTTC | CASRPGGGIVNGYTF
TRBJ1-2 | - | - | TRBV9 | TGTGCCAGCAGCGTAGTAACGGGTAGGGGTGGCTACACCTTC | CASSVVTGRGGYTF
TRBJ2-1 | TRBD2 | - | TRBV7-8 | TGTGCCAGCAGCCTTGAGTCGGGGGGAACCTACAATGAGCAGTTCTTC | CASSLESGGTYNEQFF
TRBJ2-7 | TRBD2 | - | TRBV9 | TGTGCCAGCAGCGTAGGGTCTAGCGGGAGATACGAGCAGTACTTC | CASSVGSSGRYEQYF
TRBJ2-3 | TRBD1 | - | TRBV6-6 | TGTGCCAGCGGACAGGGTCCAGATACGCAGTATTTT | CASGQGPDTQYF
TRBJ2-3 | TRBD2 | - | TRBV18 | TGTGCCAGCTCACCACGGCGGGAGGGGGCCGATACGCAGTATTTT | CASSPRREGADTQYF
TRBJ2-7 | TRBD2 | - | TRBV6-5 | TGTGCCAGCAAAAGTAGGACTAGCACAAAGTACGAGCAGTACTTC | CASKSRTSTKYEQYF
TRBJ2-2 | - | - | TRBV7-8 | TGTGCCAGCACCCGCGTAGGGGGAAGATCGAACACCGGGGAGCTGTTTTTT | CASTRVGGRSNTGELFF
TRBJ2-5 | TRBD2 | - | TRBV7-9 | TGTGCCAGCAGCGGCCCTAGCGGGAGTCTACAAGAGACCCAGTACTTC | CASSGPSGSLQETQYF
TRBJ1-5 | TRBD1 | - | TRBV6-5 | TGTGCCAGCAGTTGGGACAGGACGCAGCCCCAGCATTTT | CASSWDRTQPQHF